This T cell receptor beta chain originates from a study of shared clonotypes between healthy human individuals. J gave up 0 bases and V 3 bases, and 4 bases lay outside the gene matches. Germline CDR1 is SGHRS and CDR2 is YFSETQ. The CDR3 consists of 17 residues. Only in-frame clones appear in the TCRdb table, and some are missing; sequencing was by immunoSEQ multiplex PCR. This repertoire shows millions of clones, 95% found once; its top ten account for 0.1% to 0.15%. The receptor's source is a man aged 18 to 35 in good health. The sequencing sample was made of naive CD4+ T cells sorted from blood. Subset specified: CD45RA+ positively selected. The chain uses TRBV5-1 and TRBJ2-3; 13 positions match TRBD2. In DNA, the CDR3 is TGCGCCAGCAGCTCGGGACTAGCGGGACTCAGCACAGATACGCAGTATTTT. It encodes CASSSGLAGLSTDTQYF.